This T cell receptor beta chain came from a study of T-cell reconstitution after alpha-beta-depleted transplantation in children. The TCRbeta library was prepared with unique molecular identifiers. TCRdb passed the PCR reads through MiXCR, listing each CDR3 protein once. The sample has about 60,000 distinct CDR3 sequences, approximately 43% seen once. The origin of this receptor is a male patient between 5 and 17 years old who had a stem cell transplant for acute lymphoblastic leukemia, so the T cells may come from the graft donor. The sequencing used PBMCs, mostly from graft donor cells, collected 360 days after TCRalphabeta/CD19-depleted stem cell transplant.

As DNA, the CDR3 is TGTGCCAGCAGTTTAACCGAAGGCGGGGAGCTGTTTTTT. Protein: CASSLTEGGELFF. The chain is built from TRBV12-3 or TRBV12-4 and TRBJ2-2; D gene ambiguous. V was trimmed by 2 bases and J by 7 bases, leaving 8 bases between them. The CDR3 runs to 13 residues.